This T cell receptor beta chain was captured in a study of neurological immune-mediated disorders. Overall study context: Multiple sclerosis patients (n of about 35) included approximately 31 with relapsing-remitting and 3 with secondary progressive disease.

Regarding this clonotype: Its antigen is currently unknown.

The cDNA came from 5'RACE, which used 10-nucleotide random UMIs. Every sequencing run gave over 180 million TCR-beta sequences, taken from 15-18 subjects. TCRdb passed the 5' RACE reads through MiXCR, listing each CDR3 protein once. This sample has about 53,000 distinct CDR3 sequences, with roughly 3.5% found just once. Study conclusions and caveats: It was HTLV-1-associated myelopathy that showed the most TCR clonal expansion, while multiple sclerosis showed the least, falling below healthy controls.

Sequencing was performed on PBMCs. This receptor was identified in a woman younger than 45 with multiple sclerosis.

Here the CDR3 reads CASSVGQGIAGNEQFF. The CDR3 region has the DNA TGCGCCAGCAGTGTCGGCCAAGGGATAGCGGGGAATGAGCAGTTCTTC. The genes are TRBV10-2 and TRBJ2-1, with 8 nucleotides matching TRBD2. After removal of 4 bases from V and 7 bases from J, the junction contained 12 bases not matched to a gene. CDR1 and CDR2 from the germline V gene are WSHSY and SAAADI. The CDR3 extends over 16 amino acids.